This T cell receptor (beta chain) was found in a study of OX40 agonist ivuxolimab in advanced cancers. In terms of the full investigation: Ivuxolimab was a fully human IgG2 agonistic monoclonal antibody targeting the costimulatory receptor OX40 (CD134). Intravenous ivuxolimab was administered to patients every 2 weeks at six dose levels: 0.01, 0.1, 0.3, 1.5, 3 and 10 mg/kg. Of the approximately 53 patients in dose escalation, some 19 had hepatocellular carcinoma, some 15 had melanoma, 9 had renal cell carcinoma and 9 had head and neck cancer. The dose-escalation cohort was around 84% male with a mean age of roughly 62 years, ranging from roughly 23 to 90. Prior anti-PD-1, anti-PD-L1 or anti-CTLA-4 therapy was permitted, and checkpoint inhibitors had been received by about 36% of dose-escalation patients. Partial responses occurred in three dose-escalation patients: two with cutaneous melanoma and one with hepatocellular carcinoma. The point of sequencing TCRbeta in the periphery was to test whether ivuxolimab changed TCR sequence diversity and drove clonal T-cell expansion. The monotherapy dose-escalation portion (N of about 50 patients) of the phase I ivuxolimab trial is reported in the paper.

To sequence the TCRbeta CDR3 region, genomic DNA was isolated from the sorted cells. The immunoSEQ Assay was used for sequencing of TCRbeta CDR3 regions. The table was pulled from immuneACCESS by TCRdb, which kept in-frame rearrangements only. Such tables lose some clones; where checked, under half of the loss comes from unresolved V genes, and the rest has no known cause. This sample comprises just over 15,000 clones, 50% to 75% of them detected only once. The ten largest make up approximately 8.4% of the sample. Patients with autoimmune disease history or receiving systemic immunosuppression were excluded from the trial. Peripheral blood for TCR sequencing was collected from all dose cohorts at baseline, on cycle 4 day 1, and on cycle 7 day 1. Samples were obtained from an open-label, multicenter, first-in-human phase I dose-escalation trial of ivuxolimab. Adults with locally advanced or metastatic melanoma, renal cell carcinoma, hepatocellular carcinoma or head and neck squamous cell carcinoma were enrolled in the trial. CD4+ and CD8+ T cells were sorted separately from peripheral blood before TCR sequencing.

The CDR3 runs 13 amino acids, cysteine and phenylalanine included. Only the CDR3 DNA is retained, 39 bases long and in frame from the first base. Per the germline V gene, MNHNS is the CDR1 and SASEGT is the CDR2. V ends up 10 bases short and J 5 bases short, with an unmatched junction base count of 7. The investigation overall reported the following: In the 0.1-3.0 mg/kg groups, partial responders were among the patients with the lowest normalized peripheral clonal expansion, particularly in CD8+ T cells. Which antigens the clonally expanded peripheral T cells were specific for was not determined. After ivuxolimab, more expanded clones were found on average in CD8+ T cells than in CD4+ T cells. At doses from 0.1 to 3.0 mg/kg, clonal expansion was seen in both CD4+ and CD8+ blood T cells between baseline and week 6. Low levels of normalized T-cell clonal expansion were also shown by some nonresponding patients.

Points on this clone: Its antigen remains unidentified. The record has no base qualities; no much larger clone is one base away.

The TCR sequence derives from an adult with an advanced solid tumor such as melanoma, head and neck, liver or kidney cancer. The sequence joins TRBV6-1 to TRBJ2-2, with 7 middle bases fitting TRBD2. The material sequenced was CD4+ or CD8+ T cells sorted from blood, taken in a trial of the OX40 agonist ivuxolimab. The CDR3 protein is CAITPGGTGELFF. The DNA reads as follows: TGTGCCATCACCCCGGGGGGTACCGGGGAGCTGTTTTTT.